This T cell receptor beta chain originates from a study of Ad26.COV2.S vaccination and SARS-CoV-2 variants (dated by TCRdb to the early 2020s). Turning to the overall study: Vaccine-arm donors were drawn from COV1001, a multicentre, randomized, double-blind, placebo-controlled phase I-IIa trial of Ad26.COV2.S in healthy adults. Trial participants were randomized into five groups of five, in which low-dose or high-dose Ad26.COV2.S was given once or twice, or placebo was given on both occasions. Ad26.COV2.S was administered intramuscularly at 5 x 10^10 or 1 x 10^11 viral particles, either as a single shot or as two shots given 56 days apart. TCRbeta repertoire sequencing served as the tool for gauging how specific and how broad the SARS-CoV-2-reactive T cell receptors were following Ad26.COV2.S vaccination. A total of 32 samples were included in the TCR-sequenced set, comprising some 20 Ad26.COV2.S vaccine recipients, 5 placebo recipients and 8 SARS-CoV-2 convalescent individuals. Blinding of investigators to trial group allocation was maintained during experiments and outcome assessment. Overall results and qualifications from the work: Comparing responses between vaccine doses or regimens was not something the study was powered to do. According to the authors, total T cell responses may have been underestimated by the TCR breadth and depth analyses. Spike-specific TCR breadth was higher in Ad26.COV2.S recipients than in placebo recipients (P = 0.0014). Vaccine and placebo recipients had similar non-spike TCR breadth, a finding consistent with the vaccine containing only spike. After vaccination, substantial breadth of spike-specific CD8+ and CD4+ T cell responses was reported.

The immunoSEQ Assay was used to sequence TCRbeta CDR3 regions. After extraction, genomic DNA underwent amplification by bias-controlled multiplex PCR, followed by high-throughput sequencing. In the source study's methods: Collapsing and filtering of sequences were performed to quantify the absolute abundance of each unique TCRbeta CDR3 region. T cell fraction was estimated by normalizing TCRbeta template counts to usable DNA, with usable DNA measured through amplification of reference genes found in all nucleated cells. Repertoire TCRs were annotated as SARS-CoV-2-specific by exact matching of V gene, CDR3 amino acid sequence and J gene to a known reactive TCR set. The reference SARS-CoV-2 TCR set was obtained from MIRA and was filtered for enrichment in COVID-19-positive ImmuneCODE repertoires, whereby public or cross-reactive TCRs were removed. Drawing on the MIRA antigens, annotated TCRs were analysed further at the level of specific ORF or position within ORF. Breadth was defined as annotated unique rearrangements over total unique productive rearrangements; depth was the summed frequency of those rearrangements. Two-sided Wilcoxon rank-sum tests were used to compare TCR breadth between groups. The table was pulled from immuneACCESS by TCRdb, which kept in-frame rearrangements only. Such tables lose some clones; where checked, under half of the loss comes from unresolved V genes, and the rest has no known cause. V and J calls and clone size are copied from that table; D and trimming were computed from the DNA. The sample table contains approximately 420,000 clones; only one count was recorded for approximately 87% of them. The top ten clonotypes cover approximately 4% of the sample.

Per the publication, the treatment or condition label means: around 19 received Ad26.COV2.S at low or high dose, single or two shots; 5 received placebo; per-sample allocation not given. Repertoires of vaccine and placebo recipients were sequenced from samples taken on day 63 after the first injection. Between 29 July and 7 August 2020, Cohort 1b enrolled some 25 adults aged 18-55 years at one site in Boston, USA. Ad26.COV2.S was a replication-incompetent adenovirus type 26 vector that expressed a prefusion-stabilized SARS-CoV-2 spike protein derived from the original Wuhan strain. With respect to this clone: It lacks a known antigen. No base qualities exist here, and no much larger clone lies one base off it.

V sheds 0 bases and J sheds 6 bases, leaving 9 bases between their ends. The CDR3 covers 13 residues, taking in both the cysteine and the phenylalanine. This entry keeps only the CDR3 DNA: 39 bases, framed from base 1. The germline V gene gives CDR1 as SQVTM and CDR2 as ANQGSEA. The rearrangement combines TRBV29-1 with TRBJ2-1; the D gene is perhaps TRBD2, on 5 matching bases. This TCR came from a person between 18 and 65 years old who received the Ad26.COV2.S COVID-19 vaccine or a placebo. This specimen consisted of peripheral blood, obtained in a trial of Ad26.COV2.S vaccine versus placebo. The nucleotide sequence reads as follows: TGCAGCGTTGAAGACGGAGGTGTCAATGAGCAGTTCTTC. This translates into CSVEDGGVNEQFF.